The 3 T cell receptor beta chains presented below share a single source sample, sequenced in a study of T cell responses to AZD1222 COVID-19 vaccine. The data were produced by immunoSEQ multiplex PCR, yet TCRdb's version contains in-frame clones alone and is incomplete. The sample has around 120,000 clones, approximately 94% seen once. This material consisted of peripheral blood, taken 28 days after the second AZD1222 dose. These receptors all stem from an adult who received the AZD1222 COVID-19 vaccine.

This sequence joins TRBV2 and TRBJ1-1; no reliable D call. This CDR3 contains 11 residues. Trimming shortened V by 6 bases and J by 5 bases, and 7 bases separated the two germline ends. Germline lookup yields CDR1 SNHLY and CDR2 FYNNEI. CDR3 amino acids: CASREGTEAFF. The DNA for the CDR3 is TGTGCCAGCAGAGAGGGTACTGAAGCTTTCTTT.

The chain recombines TRBV6-2 or TRBV6-3 with TRBJ2-5, with D possibly TRBD2 on 6 matching bases. Germline CDR1 MNHEY, CDR2 SVGEGT. V was cut by 6 bases and J by 5 bases, with 10 bases left in between. CDR3 length: 12 amino acids. The CDR3, as DNA: TGTGCCAGCAGCCCTGCGGGGGAGACCCAGTACTTC. Amino acid sequence: CASSPAGETQYF.

The gene calls are TRBV13 and TRBJ1-1; D is unresolved. The CDR3 has 14 amino acids. V lost 0 bases, J lost 1 base, and 6 bases lay in between. From germline, CDR1 is PRHDT and CDR2 FYEKMQ (reference sequence). The CDR3 DNA sequence: TGTGCCAGCAGCTTAGGACAGCCGAACACTGAAGCTTTCTTT. Encoded protein: CASSLGQPNTEAFF.